The present TCR beta chain was sequenced within a study of Tregs in tolerant kidney transplant recipients. Only one count was recorded for this clone. Generated by immunoSEQ multiplex PCR, the TCRdb table keeps only in-frame clones and is missing some. The data show approximately 99,000 clones, with 90% seen just once and nearly 0.35% held by the top ten. Sequences were derived from CD4+ T cells from blood, sampled before the transplant. This receptor was identified in a human donor who received a combined kidney and bone marrow transplant.

The CDR3 region has the DNA TGTGCCAGCAGACGGGACACCTGGAAGCCCCAGCATTTT. Translation gives CASRRDTWKPQHF. The chain uses TRBV2 and TRBJ1-5; possible D gene TRBD1, 6 bases. The CDR3 spans 13 residues. Germline V gene sequence: CDR1 SNHLY, CDR2 FYNNEI. The V and J ends lost 6 bases and 8 bases respectively, with 14 bases between them.